One and the same sample provided the 10 T cell receptor beta chains below, sequenced in a study of blood T cells in healthy people across ages. Primers used in a second PCR of about 7 to 11 cycles were a sample-barcoded 5' primer and a J-beta primer mix. TCRdb reprocessed the 5' RACE reads via MiXCR and lists one record per CDR3 protein. The data show approximately 810,000 distinct CDR3 sequences, 35% to 40% seen once. The material sequenced was blood. These TCRs come from a man between 18 and 35 years old in good health.

Only a few counts were recorded for this clonotype. This chain links TRBV4-2 with TRBJ2-3, with TRBD1 matching 10 bases. This CDR3 contains 15 residues. Per germline, CDR1 LGHNA and CDR2 YNFKEQ. Trimming removed 3 bases from V and 4 bases from J; junction bases left unmatched: 4. CDR3 in DNA: TGTGCCAGCAGCCACGGGACAGGGGTTTCAGATACGCAGTATTTT. Translated, it gives CASSHGTGVSDTQYF.

With regard to this clonotype: A much larger clone differs by one base, so this may be a read error. V and J are TRBV4-3 and TRBJ2-1; 9 bases agree with TRBD1. Germline CDR1 LGHNA, CDR2 YSLEER. With V trimmed by 3 bases and J by 13 bases, 16 bases remained unmatched. The CDR3 extends over 16 amino acids. DNA of the CDR3: TGCGCCAGCAGCCAGGGCTCGACAGGGGGACAAGAGACCCAGTTCTTC. Its protein product is CASSQGSTGGQETQFF.

The chain combines TRBV27 with TRBJ1-2; unclear D gene. Germline V CDR1 and CDR2: MNHEY, SMNVEV (reference sequence). CDR3 length equals 11 residues. V gave up 5 bases and J gave up 6 bases, with 7 bases separating them. The CDR3 sequence: CASSLCHGYTF. The CDR3 nucleotides read TGTGCCAGCAGTCTATGCCATGGCTACACCTTC.

The rearrangement uses TRBV5-1 and TRBJ2-7; 7 nucleotides line up with TRBD1. The CDR3 has 17 amino acids. V lost 0 bases and J lost 1; bases outside the gene matches: 10. Germline lookup yields CDR1 SGHRS and CDR2 YFSETQ. CDR3 region: CASSLVVTGMLSYEQYF. The CDR3 coding sequence is TGCGCCAGCAGCTTGGTGGTGACAGGGATGCTATCCTACGAGCAGTACTTC.

This chain joins TRBV29-1 and TRBJ1-2; unclear D gene. The ends were cut back, 5 bases at V and 0 bases at J, with 25 bases in the middle. This CDR3 contains 18 residues. Germline CDR1 reads SQVTM; CDR2 reads ANQGSEA. CDR3 in amino acids: CSVCCLGGPDPSNYGYTF. Here the CDR3 DNA reads TGCAGCGTTTGTTGTCTTGGAGGGCCGGATCCGTCTAACTATGGCTACACCTTC.

J is TRBJ2-2 and V is TRBV6-2 or TRBV6-3; possibly TRBD2 for D (5 bases). V lost 6 bases, J lost 1 base, and 9 bases lay in between. The length of the CDR3 is 14 residues. Germline values: CDR1 MNHEY, CDR2 SVGEGT. The CDR3 protein is CASRKSGNTGELFF. The DNA of the CDR3 is TGTGCCAGCAGGAAAAGCGGGAACACCGGGGAGCTGTTTTTT.

This clonotype was seen a few times. CDR3 region: CASSFEIRGRGYNEQFF. The CDR3 DNA reads TGTGCCAGCAGTTTTGAAATAAGGGGGCGAGGTTACAATGAGCAGTTCTTC. V gene TRBV28 combines with J gene TRBJ2-1; 7 nucleotides line up with TRBD1. Germline V gene sequence: CDR1 MDHEN, CDR2 SYDVKM. The CDR3 loop spans 17 amino acids. The trim removed 3 bases at V and 4 bases at J, leaving 12 bases unmatched.

This clonotype was seen more than once but under ten times. This chain links TRBV5-1 with TRBJ2-3; TRBD1 might be the D (5 bases). V was trimmed by 4 bases and J by 2 bases, leaving 17 bases between them. Germline CDR1 is SGHRS and CDR2 is YFSETQ. The CDR3 totals 16 residues. CDR3 amino acids: CASSPNGQGVTDTQYF. The CDR3 DNA sequence: TGCGCCAGCAGCCCAAATGGCCAGGGTGTCACAGATACGCAGTATTTT.

The J gene is TRBJ2-5, the V gene TRBV6-6; D is tentatively TRBD1 or TRBD2 (6 bases each). Germline V gene data show CDR1 as MNHNY and CDR2 as SVGAGI (reference sequence). The V and J ends lost 6 bases and 5 bases respectively, with 19 bases between them. The CDR3 spans 15 residues. The CDR3 nucleotides are TGTGCCAGCAGGAACCGAAGGGGGGCTTCGGAGACCCAGTACTTC. Translating it yields CASRNRRGASETQYF.

V and J are TRBV28 and TRBJ2-7; TRBD2 matches at 9 bases. V lost 3 bases and J lost 3; bases outside the gene matches: 3. Germline assignment: CDR1 MDHEN and CDR2 SYDVKM. The CDR3 spans 14 residues. The CDR3 nucleotides read TGTGCCAGCAGTTTTAGCGGGAGTGGCTACGAGCAGTACTTC. As protein: CASSFSGSGYEQYF.